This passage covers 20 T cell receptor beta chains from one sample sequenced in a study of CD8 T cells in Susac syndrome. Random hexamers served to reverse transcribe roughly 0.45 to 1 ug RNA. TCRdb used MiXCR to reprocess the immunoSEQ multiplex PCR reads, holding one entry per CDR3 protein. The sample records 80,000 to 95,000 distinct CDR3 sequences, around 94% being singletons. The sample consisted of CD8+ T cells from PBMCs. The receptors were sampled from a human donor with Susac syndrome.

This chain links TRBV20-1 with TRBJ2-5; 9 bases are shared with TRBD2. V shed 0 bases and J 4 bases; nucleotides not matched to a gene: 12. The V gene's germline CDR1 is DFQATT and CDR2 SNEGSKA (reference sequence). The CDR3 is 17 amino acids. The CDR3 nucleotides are TGCAGTGCTAGAGATGGGCGGACTAGCGTACGAATAGAGACCCAGTACTTC. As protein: CSARDGRTSVRIETQYF.

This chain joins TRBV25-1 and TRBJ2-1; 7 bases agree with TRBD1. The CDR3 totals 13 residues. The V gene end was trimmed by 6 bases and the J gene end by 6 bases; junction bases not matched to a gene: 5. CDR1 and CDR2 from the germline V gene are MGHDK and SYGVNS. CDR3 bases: TGTGCCAGCAGCCAGACAGGGCTCAATGAGCAGTTCTTC. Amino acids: CASSQTGLNEQFF. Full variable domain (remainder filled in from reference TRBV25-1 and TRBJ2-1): EADIYQTPRYLVIGTGKKITLECSQTMGHDKMYWYQQDPGMELHLIHYSYGVNSTEKGDLSSESTVSRIRTEHFPLTLESARPSHTSQYLCASSQTGLNEQFFGPGTRLTVL.

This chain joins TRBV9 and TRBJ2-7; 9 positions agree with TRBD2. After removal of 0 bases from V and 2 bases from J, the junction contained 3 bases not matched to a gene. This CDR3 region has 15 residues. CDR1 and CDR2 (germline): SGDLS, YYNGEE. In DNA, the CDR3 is TGTGCCAGCAGCGTAGCGCCTAGCGGGGCCTACGAGCAGTACTTC. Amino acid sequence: CASSVAPSGAYEQYF.

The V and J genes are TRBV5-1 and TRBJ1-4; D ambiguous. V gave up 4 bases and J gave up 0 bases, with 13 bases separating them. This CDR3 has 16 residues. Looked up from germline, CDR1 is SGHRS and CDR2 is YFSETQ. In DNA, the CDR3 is TGCGCCAGCAGCCCGGGTGCACCCACAACTAATGAAAAACTGTTTTTT. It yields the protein CASSPGAPTTNEKLFF.

CDR3 in amino acids: CATSDPGQQETQYF. CDR3 in DNA: TGTGCCACCAGTGACCCCGGACAGCAAGAGACCCAGTACTTC. The gene calls are TRBV24-1 and TRBJ2-5; possibly TRBD1 for D (6 bases). Trimming cost V 4 bases and J 2 bases, with 10 bases left between them. Looked up from germline, CDR1 is KGHDR and CDR2 is SFDVKD. The CDR3 loop spans 14 amino acids.

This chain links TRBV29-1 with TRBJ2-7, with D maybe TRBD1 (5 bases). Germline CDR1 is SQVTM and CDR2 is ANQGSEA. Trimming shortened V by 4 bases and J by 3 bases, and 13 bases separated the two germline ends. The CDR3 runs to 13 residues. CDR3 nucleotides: TGCAGCGTTGTTGAGACAGATGGCTACGAGCAGTACTTC. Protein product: CSVVETDGYEQYF.

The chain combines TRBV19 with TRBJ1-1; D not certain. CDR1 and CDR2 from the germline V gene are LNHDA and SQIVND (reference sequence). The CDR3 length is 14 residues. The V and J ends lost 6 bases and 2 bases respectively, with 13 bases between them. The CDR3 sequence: CASSLYMGNTEAFF. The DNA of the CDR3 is TGTGCCAGTAGCCTCTACATGGGAAACACTGAAGCTTTCTTT.

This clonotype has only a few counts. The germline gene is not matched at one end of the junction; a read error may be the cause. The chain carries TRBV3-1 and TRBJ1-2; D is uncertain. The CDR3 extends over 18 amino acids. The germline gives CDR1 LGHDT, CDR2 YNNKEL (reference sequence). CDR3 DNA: TGTGCCAGCAGCCAAGGAAGTGAATCTGGAAGAGGACTCTATGGCTATACCTTC. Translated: CASSQGSESGRGLYGYTF.

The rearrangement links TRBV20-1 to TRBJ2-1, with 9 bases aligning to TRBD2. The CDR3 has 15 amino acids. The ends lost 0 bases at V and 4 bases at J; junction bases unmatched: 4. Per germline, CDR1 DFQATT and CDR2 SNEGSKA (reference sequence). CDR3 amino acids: CSARDFSGSYNEQFF. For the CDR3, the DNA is TGCAGTGCTAGAGATTTTAGCGGGAGTTACAATGAGCAGTTCTTC.

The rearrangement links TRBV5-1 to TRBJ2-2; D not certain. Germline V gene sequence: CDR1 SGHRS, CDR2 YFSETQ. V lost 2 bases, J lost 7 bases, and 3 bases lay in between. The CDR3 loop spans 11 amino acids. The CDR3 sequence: CASSFDGELFF. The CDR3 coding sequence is TGCGCCAGCAGCTTCGACGGGGAGCTGTTTTTT.

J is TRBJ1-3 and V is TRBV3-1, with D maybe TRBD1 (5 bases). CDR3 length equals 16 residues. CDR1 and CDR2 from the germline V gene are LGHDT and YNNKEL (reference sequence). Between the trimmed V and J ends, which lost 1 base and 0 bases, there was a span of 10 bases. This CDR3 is CASSQADRVSGNTIYF. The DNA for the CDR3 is TGTGCCAGCAGCCAAGCCGACAGAGTCTCTGGAAACACCATATATTTT.

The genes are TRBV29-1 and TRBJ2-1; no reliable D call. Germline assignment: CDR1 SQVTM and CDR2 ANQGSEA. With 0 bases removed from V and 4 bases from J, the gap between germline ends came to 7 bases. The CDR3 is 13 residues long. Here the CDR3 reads CSVEDRPYNEQFF. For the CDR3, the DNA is TGCAGCGTTGAAGATCGGCCATACAATGAGCAGTTCTTC.

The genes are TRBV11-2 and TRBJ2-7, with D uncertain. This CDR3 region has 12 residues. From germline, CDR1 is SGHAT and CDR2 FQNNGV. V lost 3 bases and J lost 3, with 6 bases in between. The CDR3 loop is CASSFEVYEQYF. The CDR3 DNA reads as TGTGCCAGCAGCTTCGAGGTCTACGAGCAGTACTTC.

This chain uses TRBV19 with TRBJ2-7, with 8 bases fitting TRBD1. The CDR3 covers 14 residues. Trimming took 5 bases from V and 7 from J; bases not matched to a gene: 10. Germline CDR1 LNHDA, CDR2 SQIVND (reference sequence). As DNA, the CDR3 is TGTGCCAGTAGTCATAGCAGGGGGCGATTGGAGCAGTACTTC. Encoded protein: CASSHSRGRLEQYF.

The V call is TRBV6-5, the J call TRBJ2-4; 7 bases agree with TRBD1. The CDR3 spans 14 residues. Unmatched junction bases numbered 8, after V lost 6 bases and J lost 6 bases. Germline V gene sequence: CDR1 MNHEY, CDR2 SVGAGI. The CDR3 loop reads CASSPTGAGNIQYF. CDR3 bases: TGTGCCAGCAGCCCCACAGGGGCAGGAAACATTCAGTACTTC.

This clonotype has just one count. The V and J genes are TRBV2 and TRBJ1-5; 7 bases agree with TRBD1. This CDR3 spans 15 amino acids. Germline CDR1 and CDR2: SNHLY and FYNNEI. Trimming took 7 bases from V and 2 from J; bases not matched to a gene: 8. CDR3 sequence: CASTDQGGGNQPQHF. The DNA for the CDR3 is TGTGCCAGCACTGACCAGGGGGGCGGCAATCAGCCCCAGCATTTT.

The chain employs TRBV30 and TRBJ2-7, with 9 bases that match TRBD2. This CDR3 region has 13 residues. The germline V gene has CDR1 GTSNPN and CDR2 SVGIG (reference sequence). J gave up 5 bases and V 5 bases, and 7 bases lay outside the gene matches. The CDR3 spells CAWASGIDNEQYF. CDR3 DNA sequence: TGTGCCTGGGCTAGCGGGATAGACAACGAGCAGTACTTC.

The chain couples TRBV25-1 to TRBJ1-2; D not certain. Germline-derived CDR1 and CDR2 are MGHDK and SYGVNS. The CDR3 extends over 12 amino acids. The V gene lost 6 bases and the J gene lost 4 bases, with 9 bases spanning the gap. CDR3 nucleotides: TGTGCCAGCAGCGGCCTAGGCTATGGCTACACCTTC. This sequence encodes CASSGLGYGYTF.

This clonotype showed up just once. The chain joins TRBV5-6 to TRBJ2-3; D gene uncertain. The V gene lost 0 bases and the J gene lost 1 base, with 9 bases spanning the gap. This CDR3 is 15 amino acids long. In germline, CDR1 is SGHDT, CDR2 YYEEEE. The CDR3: CASSLAYAGTDTQYF. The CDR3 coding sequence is TGTGCCAGCAGCTTGGCCTACGCGGGCACAGATACGCAGTATTTT.

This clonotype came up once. The CDR3 DNA follows: TGTGCCATAGGAAGACTAGCGGGGTACAATGAGCAGTTCTTC. It yields the protein CAIGRLAGYNEQFF. The rearrangement links TRBV27 to TRBJ2-1, with 11 positions matching TRBD2. CDR1 MNHEY and CDR2 SMNVEV come from the germline V gene (reference sequence). The trim removed 10 bases at V and 4 bases at J, leaving 6 bases unmatched. This CDR3 region has 14 residues.